This T cell receptor beta chain is drawn from a study of blood T cell repertoires in COVID-19. V was pared by 2 bases and J by 4 bases, with 9 bases between. The CDR3 contains 13 residues. CDR1 is SGHRS, CDR2 YFSETQ, per germline. Per the original methods: Researchers report that nucleated cell counts were estimated from reference gene primer amplification. Using immunoSEQ multiplex PCR, the repertoire was profiled, and TCRdb retains in-frame clones only, with some absent. V, J and clone size are taken as reported in that table, and D and trimming were inferred from the DNA itself. This sample has 200,000 to 250,000 clones, with 83% found just once. Patients from Seattle were sampled longitudinally, starting during active infection.

The origin of this receptor is a woman in her twenties or thirties with COVID-19, enrolled during active disease. The sample consisted of peripheral blood. The chain recombines TRBV5-1 with TRBJ2-5; D might be TRBD1 (5 bases). CDR3 DNA sequence: TGCGCCAGCAGCTTCGCAAGGGGAGAGACCCAGTACTTC. Amino acid sequence: CASSFARGETQYF.